The sequence of this T cell receptor (beta chain) was determined in a study of PD-1 and CTLA-4 blockade in melanoma. TCRdb's copy holds only in-frame clones and misses some; the assay was immunoSEQ multiplex PCR. The profile covers 7,200 or so clones, with 80% appearing a single time and 39% taken by the ten largest. With respect to this clone: Other DNA sequences in this specimen translate into the identical CDR3.

This clonotype was sampled from a human donor with melanoma. Specimen: CD8+ T cells from peripheral blood, collected before anti-PD-1 treatment.

In DNA, the CDR3 is TGTGCCAGTAGTATAGGACTCGATTACAATGAGCAGTTCTTC. Translated: CASSIGLDYNEQFF. The V and J genes are TRBV19 and TRBJ2-1; D is unclear. Germline V gene sequence: CDR1 LNHDA, CDR2 SQIVND (reference sequence). V was trimmed by 1 base and J by 4 bases, leaving 8 bases between them. The CDR3 has 14 residues.